This entry lists 21 T cell receptor beta chains sequenced from one sample in a study of T cells in Graves' hyperthyroidism and ophthalmopathy. The source material, RNA transcripts, was used to amplify TCR beta CDR3 regions. The primer set for the first-round RT-PCR of the TCR CDR3 was HTBI. TCRdb independently ran MiXCR on the multiplex PCR reads; one entry per CDR3 protein. The sample has about half a million distinct CDR3 sequences, about 20% seen once; the top ten hold around 50%. Sequencing was done on a sample of blood. Receptors originate from a man aged 35 to 55 with Graves' ophthalmopathy.

The chain joins TRBV20-1 to TRBJ2-5, with D perhaps TRBD2 (6 bases). CDR1 and CDR2 (germline): DFQATT, SNEGSKA (reference sequence). V gave up 0 bases and J gave up 2 bases, with 10 bases separating them. The CDR3 totals 14 residues. CDR3 residues: CSARDWRGQETQYF. Written as DNA, the CDR3 is TGCAGTGCTAGAGATTGGCGGGGTCAAGAGACCCAGTACTTC.

This clonotype was counted only a few times. The chain couples TRBV14 to TRBJ2-5; 11 bases agree with TRBD1. V dropped 4 bases and J dropped 4; count of bases not matched to a gene: 8. Germline V CDR1 and CDR2: SGHDN, FVKESK. The CDR3 sequence is 16 residues long. The DNA for the CDR3 is TGTGCCAGCAGCCGAGGACAGGGGGCCAAACTAGAGACCCAGTACTTC. Amino acids: CASSRGQGAKLETQYF. The entire variable domain, with the rest obtained from reference TRBV14 and TRBJ2-5, is as follows: EAGVTQFPSHSVIEKGQTVTLRCDPISGHDNLYWYRRVMGKEIKFLLHFVKESKQDESGMPNNRFLAERTGGTYSTLKVQPAELEDSGVYFCASSRGQGAKLETQYFGPGTRLLVL.

With respect to this clonotype: A much larger clone differs from this one at a single base, so this may be a read error. J is TRBJ2-5 and V is TRBV7-2; 8 bases align to TRBD2. The CDR3 consists of 15 residues. V trimming: 5 bases; J trimming: 7 bases; junction bases outside the gene matches: 12. Germline lookup yields CDR1 SGHTA and CDR2 FQGNSA. DNA for the CDR3: TGTGCCAGCAGCGCTAGCGGGTCTGCGGGGAGGACCCAGTACTTC. This sequence encodes CASSASGSAGRTQYF.

The chain uses TRBV5-1 and TRBJ2-1, with a possible D match to TRBD1 (5 bases). This CDR3 is built from 15 residues. The germline V and J ends were trimmed by 4 bases and 10 bases, with 21 bases remaining between them. Germline V lookup: CDR1 SGHRS, CDR2 YFSETQ. CDR3 in DNA: TGCGCCAGCAGCGAAGGAGACAGCCCCTTCGTGGAGCAGTTCTTC. Translating it yields CASSEGDSPFVEQFF.

This clonotype has at least ten counts. J is TRBJ2-3 and V is TRBV6-1; 10 bases map to TRBD2. V was clipped by 6 bases and J by 6 bases; unmatched bases: 15. The CDR3 totals 17 residues. The germline gives CDR1 MNHNS, CDR2 SASEGT. CDR3 region: CASSPNLVGTSVDTQYF. For the CDR3, the DNA is TGTGCCAGCAGCCCTAATTTAGTCGGGACTAGCGTGGATACGCAGTATTTT.

J is TRBJ1-1 and V is TRBV5-1, with TRBD1 as a possible D gene (6 bases). V lost 4 bases and J lost 4, with 11 bases in between. CDR3 size: 13 residues. CDR1 and CDR2 (germline): SGHRS, YFSETQ. The CDR3 DNA reads as TGCGCCAGCAGCCCAGGGGTGGGCACTGAAGCTTTCTTT. Residues: CASSPGVGTEAFF.

The chain combines TRBV7-9 with TRBJ2-1, with TRBD2 matching 8 bases. This CDR3 has 17 residues. Germline V lookup: CDR1 SEHNR, CDR2 FQNEAQ (reference sequence). Germline trimming cut 5 bases from V and 2 bases from J; bases unmatched to any gene: 11. Here the CDR3 DNA reads TGTGCCAGCAGCCCCCAGAGCGGGGGCCTTCCCTACAATGAGCAGTTCTTC. Amino acids: CASSPQSGGLPYNEQFF.

This clonotype appeared a few times. The chain carries TRBV7-8 and TRBJ1-2, with a possible D match to TRBD1 (5 bases). CDR3 length equals 14 residues. V lost 4 bases and J 12 bases, leaving 21 bases between the germline ends. Germline V gene data show CDR1 as SGHVS and CDR2 as FQNEAQ. CDR3 nucleotide sequence: TGTGCCAGCAGCTCTCGGGGTCGGGACGGGGGAAACACCTTC. It translates to CASSSRGRDGGNTF.

This clonotype was recorded once. A read error may explain this, as a much larger clone is one base away. The rearrangement uses TRBV27 and TRBJ1-1, with a weak D call TRBD1 (6 bases). This CDR3 is 12 amino acids long. CDR1 is MNHEY and CDR2 is SMNVEV in the germline V gene (reference sequence). The V end was cut by 7 bases, the J end by 5 bases, with 11 bases between. The CDR3 bases are TGTGCCAGCAAAACCCAGGGGACTGAAGCTTTCTTT. Its translation is CASKTQGTEAFF.

The chain recombines TRBV7-9 with TRBJ2-3; D is possibly TRBD1 or TRBD2 (5 bases each). V lost 7 bases, J lost 0 bases, and 20 bases lay in between. The CDR3 totals 17 residues. Germline V gives CDR1 SEHNR, CDR2 FQNEAQ (reference sequence). The CDR3 protein is CASTFRRGRPSTDTQYF. In DNA form, the CDR3 reads TGTGCCAGCACCTTTCGCCGGGGCAGGCCGAGCACAGATACGCAGTATTTT. The whole variable domain, filled in from reference TRBV7-9 and TRBJ2-3, reads DTGVSQNPRHKITKRGQNVTFRCDPISEHNRLYWYRQTLGQGPEFLTYFQNEAQLEKSRLLSDRFSAERPKGSFSTLEIQRTEQGDSAMYLCASTFRRGRPSTDTQYFGPGTRLTVL.

This clonotype was detected many times. The chain recombines TRBV30 with TRBJ2-2; 7 bases line up with TRBD2. Trimming cost V 3 bases and J 1 base; bases outside gene matches: 2. CDR1 is GTSNPN and CDR2 is SVGIG in the germline V gene (reference sequence). This CDR3 contains 14 residues. CDR3 in DNA: TGTGCCTGGAGGGTAGCGGGGAACACCGGGGAGCTGTTTTTT. Its translation: CAWRVAGNTGELFF.

This sequence joins TRBV6-1 and TRBJ2-7; 10 bases map to TRBD1. This CDR3 is built from 15 residues. The V segment lost 7 bases and the J segment 4 bases; nucleotides outside the gene matches: 10. Germline V gene data show CDR1 as MNHNS and CDR2 as SASEGT. The CDR3 region has the DNA TGTGCCAGCACCGCCCAGGGGGGACAGGGGTACGAGCAGTACTTC. It encodes CASTAQGGQGYEQYF.

V usage is TRBV6-1 and J usage is TRBJ1-1, with D possibly being TRBD1 (5 bases). The germline V gene has CDR1 MNHNS and CDR2 SASEGT. V was pared by 7 bases and J by 3 bases, with 9 bases between. The CDR3 spans 12 residues. The CDR3 spells CASNEGHTEAFF. CDR3 DNA: TGTGCCAGCAACGAGGGGCACACTGAAGCTTTCTTT.

The chain has TRBV6-1 and TRBJ1-4; the match to TRBD1 covers 10 bases. The germline CDR1 and CDR2 sequences are MNHNS and SASEGT. The CDR3 totals 14 residues. V shed 6 bases, J shed 8 bases, and the junction held 6 bases outside the gene matches. The CDR3 nucleotides are TGTGCCAGCAGGGTGACAGGGGGCGACGAAAAACTGTTTTTT. It specifies CASRVTGGDEKLFF.

This clonotype was picked up many times. V gene TRBV7-2 combines with J gene TRBJ2-7, with a weak D call TRBD2 (5 bases). Trimming took 5 bases from V and 8 from J, leaving 16 bases between them. The CDR3 contains 13 residues. Germline V gene lookup returns CDR1 SGHTA and CDR2 FQGNSA. CDR3 protein: CASSALGSSQQYF. The CDR3 region has the DNA TGTGCCAGCAGCGCTTTAGGGAGTTCGCAGCAGTACTTC.

This clonotype appeared a few times. The chain recombines TRBV3-1 with TRBJ2-7, with D perhaps matching TRBD1 or TRBD2 (6 bases each). Germline CDR1 LGHDT, CDR2 YNNKEL (reference sequence). V was pared by 1 base and J by 4 bases, with 14 bases between. This CDR3 is built from 15 residues. In DNA form, the CDR3 reads TGTGCCAGCAGCCAAGGGGTGGGGGGCGCGTACGAGCAGTACTTC. Its translation: CASSQGVGGAYEQYF.

Of note for this clonotype: A clone one base away is much larger, so this may be a read error. The chain joins TRBV7-9 to TRBJ2-7; 8 positions agree with TRBD2. Germline V CDR1 and CDR2: SEHNR, FQNEAQ (reference sequence). J lost 7 bases, V lost 0 bases, and 5 bases had no gene match. The CDR3 spans 14 residues. CDR3 bases: TGTGCCAGCAGCTTAGCTAGCGGGAAGGTTGAGCAGTACTTC. As protein: CASSLASGKVEQYF.

Comments on this clonotype: The junction shows a germline mismatch at one end, possibly a read error. The genes are TRBV12-3 or TRBV12-4 and TRBJ1-4; D ambiguous. The CDR3 runs to 13 residues. DNA of the CDR3: TGCGCCAGCAGTCCCCATAGGAATGAAAAACTGTTTTTT. This encodes CASSPHRNEKLFF.

The genes are TRBV9 and TRBJ2-7; 9 nucleotides line up with TRBD1. This CDR3 is built from 14 residues. In germline, CDR1 is SGDLS, CDR2 YYNGEE. V shed 7 bases, J shed 4 bases, and the junction held 9 bases outside the gene matches. The CDR3 spells CASGRGTGNYEQYF. The DNA of the CDR3 is TGTGCCAGCGGGAGAGGGACAGGGAATTACGAGCAGTACTTC.

Worth noting for this clonotype: Just one base apart from a much larger clone, this may be a read error. No conserved phenylalanine or tryptophan ends this CDR3, so it is likely a read error. The rearrangement links TRBV3-1 to TRBJ2-2, with a weak D call TRBD2 (6 bases). With 6 bases removed from V and 6 bases from J, the gap between germline ends came to 17 bases. This CDR3 has 15 amino acids. The germline CDR1 and CDR2 sequences are LGHDT and YNNKEL (reference sequence). CDR3 sequence (DNA): TGTGCCAGCAGTTCAGCGGGTCCTTTTGCCGGGGAGCTGTTTTCT. As protein: CASSSAGPFAGELFS.

The chain links TRBV4-3 to TRBJ2-7; D remains unclear. From germline, CDR1 is LGHNA and CDR2 YSLEER. Trimming pared 4 bases from V and 6 bases from J, leaving 22 bases between. This CDR3 region has 16 residues. CDR3 sequence (DNA): TGCGCCAGCAGCCCCTCAAGAACGGACCCCTTCGCCGAGCAGTACTTC. Amino acid sequence: CASSPSRTDPFAEQYF.